This TCR beta chain was captured by sequencing in a study of Graves' ophthalmopathy and Graves' hyperthyroidism. This clonotype showed up many times. What it binds is not known. An end of the junction differs from the germline gene, which may be a read error. This CDR3 region has 16 residues. Germline CDR1 is SNHLY and CDR2 is FYNNEI. Study-wide results and caveats: Ophthalmopathy versus stable hyperthyroidism: 13-signature model gave less than 90% sensitivity, around 81% specificity.

The authors amplified TCR beta CDR3 regions from RNA transcripts. HTBI primers were employed in first-round RT-PCR, then a second-round multiplex PCR followed. TCRdb passed the multiplex PCR reads through MiXCR, listing each CDR3 protein once. The table lists around 170,000 distinct CDR3 sequences, 37% of them singletons. Moderate-to-severe activity, CAS ≥3, NOSPECS ≥4 and duration under 3 months were recorded for donors with ophthalmopathy. The starting material, approximately 10 ml of fresh peripheral blood, provided the PBMCs. Sequencing was done on a sample of peripheral blood. The receptor was isolated from a woman between 40 and 55 years old with Graves' ophthalmopathy. The chain joins TRBV2 to TRBJ1-1; tentatively, D is TRBD1 (5 bases). CDR3 amino acids: CASREGTTALNTEAFF. The CDR3 bases are TGTGCCAGCAGGGAAGGGACGACAGCGTTGAACACTGAAGCTTTCTTT.